These T cell receptor beta chains were read from a single sample in a study of type 1 regulatory T cells. TCRdb reprocessed the reads with MiXCR, giving one entry per CDR3 protein. The repertoire consists of about 5,000 distinct CDR3 sequences, with more than 25% occurring once and the leading ten covering less than 45%. Their antigens remain unidentified. The sample consisted of cultured type 1 regulatory T (Tr1) cells, either the whole culture or a sorted fraction (not recorded which). Receptors originate from a human donor in good health. The CDR3 runs from the conserved cysteine through the conserved F or W. Fields, in order: J gene, clone size, V gene, D gene, CDR3 DNA, CDR3 protein. The D gene is left open where the match is weak. A clone size is listed for some rows: how often the clone was seen (once, few, many), or a class if it is expanded.

>TRBJ2-3|once|TRBV12-5|TRBD2
TGTGCTAGTGGTTTCTGGACCTACCGGGGGGGGTATCTCACAGATACGCAGTATTTT
CASGFWTYRGGYLTDTQYF
>TRBJ1-2|many|TRBV6-2/TRBV6-3|TRBD1
TGTGCCAGCAGTTCGGCCGACAGGGGCGGACACTATGGCTACACCTTC
CASSSADRGGHYGYTF
>TRBJ2-6|medium-sized|TRBV6-5|.
TGTGCCAGCAGTCGCCGGACAGCTTTCTCTGGGGCCAACGTCCTGACTTTC
CASSRRTAFSGANVLTF
>TRBJ2-2|medium-sized|TRBV18|TRBD1
TGTGCCAGCTCTCGGGACAGGAGCACCGGGGAGCTGTTTTTT
CASSRDRSTGELFF
>TRBJ2-5|.|TRBV7-9|TRBD1
TGTGCCAGCAGCTTAGGGATACTCCGGGACAGGGCTGAGACCCAGTACTTC
CASSLGILRDRAETQYF
>TRBJ1-6|.|TRBV3-1|.
TGTGCCAGCAGCCCGACAGCCTATAATTCACCCCTCCACTTT
CASSPTAYNSPLHF
>TRBJ2-1|few|TRBV7-2|TRBD2
TGTGCCAGCAGCGCCCGACTAGCGGGGGGCCTCGGGGAGCAGTTCTTC
CASSARLAGGLGEQFF
>TRBJ2-7|medium-sized|TRBV5-1|TRBD1
TGCGCCAGCAGCAACCGGGACAGAGCCTTCTACGAGCAGTACTTC
CASSNRDRAFYEQYF
>TRBJ2-3|few|TRBV20-1|TRBD2
TGCAGTGCTTGGACTAGCGCAACAGATACGCAGTATTTT
CSAWTSATDTQYF
>TRBJ1-3|large|TRBV12-3/TRBV12-4|.
TGTGCCAGCGGCCAGAGTGGACGGACCGCCTCTGGAAACACCATATATTTT
CASGQSGRTASGNTIYF
>TRBJ1-3|few|TRBV15|.
TGTGCCACCAGCAGAGATGCAAGGACAGCCCGCTCTGGAAACACCATATATTTT
CATSRDARTARSGNTIYF
>TRBJ1-2|medium-sized|TRBV9|.
TGTGCCAGCAGCATAAGCACAGGGCAAAACTATGGCTACACCTTC
CASSISTGQNYGYTF
>TRBJ2-2|.|TRBV20-1|.
TGCAGTGCTAGTAGGGGGGGGCTTAACACCGGGGAGCTGTTTTTT
CSASRGGLNTGELFF
>TRBJ2-3|.|TRBV7-3|.
TGTGCCAGCAGCTTAACGTTCAGCACAGATACGCAGTATTTT
CASSLTFSTDTQYF
>TRBJ2-7|few|TRBV12-3/TRBV12-4|.
TGTGCCAGCAGTCCCGGGACTTTAGCCTCCTACGAGCAGTACTTC
CASSPGTLASYEQYF
>TRBJ1-5|few|TRBV2|TRBD1
TGTGCCAGCAGTGAAGCAGGGGGACAGGGGATCAATCAGCCCCAGCATTTT
CASSEAGGQGINQPQHF
>TRBJ2-1|medium-sized|TRBV18|TRBD1
TGTGCCAGCTCACCGGGACAGGGAGGGTACAATGAGCAGTTCTTC
CASSPGQGGYNEQFF
>TRBJ1-5|.|TRBV6-2/TRBV6-3|.
TGTGCCAGCAGAGAGCAGGTTAGCAATCAGCCCCAGCATTTT
CASREQVSNQPQHF
>TRBJ1-1|many|TRBV3-1|TRBD1
TGTGCCAGCAGCCCGACGGGACAGTTGAACACTGAAGCTTTCTTT
CASSPTGQLNTEAFF
>TRBJ1-1|few|TRBV20-1|TRBD1
TGCAGTGCTAGAGCCGGGACAGTGAACACTGAAGCTTTCTTT
CSARAGTVNTEAFF
>TRBJ2-3|large|TRBV7-3|.
TGTGCCAGCAGCTTAAGTGGAGGGGGTACGCAGTATTTT
CASSLSGGGTQYF
>TRBJ1-5|many|TRBV4-1|TRBD1
TGCGCCAGCAGCCAAGGAGGGGGACAGGGACGGAATCAGCCCCAGCATTTT
CASSQGGGQGRNQPQHF
>TRBJ1-5|large|TRBV30|TRBD1
TGTGCCTGGAGTGTACTACCGGGGTCGACAGGGGATATAGTTAGCAATCAGCCCCAGCATTTT
CAWSVLPGSTGDIVSNQPQHF
>TRBJ2-3|few|TRBV7-2|TRBD1
TGTGCCAGCAGCTTAGCGGGTAGGACAGGGGCAGATACGCAGTATTTT
CASSLAGRTGADTQYF
>TRBJ2-3|medium-sized|TRBV20-1|.
TGCAGTGCTAGGGTCGGGGCGGGCACAGATACGCAGTATTTT
CSARVGAGTDTQYF
>TRBJ2-1|medium-sized|TRBV20-1|TRBD2
TGCAGTGCTAAAGGACTAGCGGGGGCCCCTCGGTACAATGAGCAGTTCTTC
CSAKGLAGAPRYNEQFF
>TRBJ2-5|.|TRBV11-3|.
TGTGCCAGCAGCTGGTTCCTAATCGAGACCCAGTACTTC
CASSWFLIETQYF
>TRBJ2-7|.|TRBV5-1|.
TGCGCCAGCAGCTTGGTAGTGGGCTCCTACGAGCAGTACTTC
CASSLVVGSYEQYF
>TRBJ1-1|.|TRBV7-9|.
TGTGCCAGCAGTCGTCGACAGCTAAACACTGAAGCTTTCTTT
CASSRRQLNTEAFF
>TRBJ2-3|.|TRBV7-9|.
TGTGCCAGCAGCTTAATTGCCGGGGGAGGAGATACGCAGTATTTT
CASSLIAGGGDTQYF
>TRBJ1-4|few|TRBV7-9|.
TGTGCCAGCAGCACCCGGGTCGGGGAGAAACTGTTTTTT
CASSTRVGEKLFF
>TRBJ2-5|.|TRBV6-2/TRBV6-3|.
TGTGCCAGCAGGCTGATTTCACGGGAAGAGACCCAGTACTTC
CASRLISREETQYF
>TRBJ2-7|many|TRBV28|TRBD1
TGTGCCAGCAGCTCCGGACAGGGTCTGCCCTACGAGCAGTACTTC
CASSSGQGLPYEQYF
>TRBJ2-7|medium-sized|TRBV7-2|.
TGTGCCAGCAGCATAAAAGCCCCGGGACCTTACGAGCAGTACTTC
CASSIKAPGPYEQYF
>TRBJ2-7|large|TRBV20-1|.
TGCAGTGCTAGAGATCCCCAGGGGCTCTCCGAGCAGTACTTC
CSARDPQGLSEQYF
>TRBJ2-4|medium-sized|TRBV2|.
TGTGCCAGCAGTGGTGCTAGGGGCCCGAACATTCAGTACTTC
CASSGARGPNIQYF
>TRBJ2-1|many|TRBV3-1|.
TGTGCCAGCAGTCCTGCTGCGCGGGTACCGTCCAATGAGCAGTTCTTC
CASSPAARVPSNEQFF
>TRBJ1-6|many|TRBV5-6|.
TGTGCCAGCAGCTTGGGGCCGACAGGAGAGAGACCCCTCCACTTT
CASSLGPTGERPLHF
>TRBJ1-1|few|TRBV12-3/TRBV12-4|.
TGTGCCAGCAGATTGACTGAACGGAACACTGAAGCTTTCTTT
CASRLTERNTEAFF
>TRBJ1-6|many|TRBV2|.
TGTGCCAGCAGTGGGGGTGTCGATAATTCACCCCTCCACTTT
CASSGGVDNSPLHF
>TRBJ2-5|large|TRBV7-6|TRBD2
TGTGCCAGCAGCCCCCTGGGCGGGGGGGCCCGAGAGACCCAGTACTTC
CASSPLGGGARETQYF
>TRBJ2-5|many|TRBV18|.
TGTGCCAGCTCCCGGGTAGTTCCCCATCAAGAGACCCAGTACTTC
CASSRVVPHQETQYF
>TRBJ2-1|.|TRBV11-3|TRBD1
TGTGCCAGCAGCACTAGACAGGGGGCCTCCTACAATGAGCAGTTCTTC
CASSTRQGASYNEQFF
>TRBJ1-6|many|TRBV28|.
TGTGCCAGCAGTTTGTATATGGGGAATTCACCCCTCCACTTT
CASSLYMGNSPLHF
>TRBJ1-2|few|TRBV7-2|.
TGTGCCAGCAGCTTAGTGGGTGGCTACACCTTC
CASSLVGGYTF
>TRBJ1-1|.|TRBV19|.
TGTGCCAGTAGTATTACGGCTTTCACTGAAGCTTTCTTT
CASSITAFTEAFF
>TRBJ2-2|medium-sized|TRBV7-2|.
TGTGCCAGCAGTCTAGTGTCTCTTCCCACCGGGGAGCTGTTTTTT
CASSLVSLPTGELFF
>TRBJ2-1|few|TRBV12-3/TRBV12-4|.
TGTGCCAGCAGACTATCTAGGACTTATGAGCAGTTCTTC
CASRLSRTYEQFF
>TRBJ2-7|few|TRBV5-4|TRBD2
TGTGCCAGCAGCCTTGGACTAGCGGGGGGCTCGAGCTCCTACGAGCAGTACTTC
CASSLGLAGGSSSYEQYF
>TRBJ2-7|few|TRBV15|.
TGTGCCACCAGCAGAGAACTCCGGGGGCCCTACGAGCAGTACTTC
CATSRELRGPYEQYF
>TRBJ1-2|.|TRBV11-2|.
TGTGCCAGCAGCTTGGACAGAGTCGTCTATGGCTACACCTTC
CASSLDRVVYGYTF
>TRBJ2-7|.|TRBV10-3|TRBD2
TGTGCCATCAGTGATTGGGACGGGGGGTCCTACGAGCAGTACTTC
CAISDWDGGSYEQYF